This T cell receptor beta chain was retrieved from a study of cytomegalovirus exposure and HLA in healthy donors. Study-wide background: Counted in an early data release were some 81 million unique TCRs from HLA-typed donors. The study's findings and limits: In terms of immune exposure information, only CMV serostatus was available.

Germline-derived CDR1 and CDR2 are WSHSY and SAAADI. CDR3 length: 14 residues. With V trimmed by 6 bases and J by 9 bases, 7 bases remained unmatched. Points on this clone: What it recognizes is unknown.

Vbeta (60) and Jbeta (13) primers were used in the PCR. The repertoire was sequenced with immunoSEQ multiplex PCR; TCRdb's copy has only in-frame clones and lacks some. Counted here are 100,000 or so clones, around 82% occurring once; the ten biggest clones make up about 4.8%. Sequenced sample: PBMCs. The chain joins TRBV10-2 to TRBJ1-6; 8 nucleotides agree with TRBD1. The source is a middle-aged man in good health and CMV-seropositive. The CDR3 here is CASSPGQGGSPLHF. In DNA form, the CDR3 reads TGCGCCAGCAGCCCCGGACAGGGCGGTTCACCCCTCCACTTT.